Sequencing of this T cell receptor beta chain was carried out in a study of blood T cell repertoires in COVID-19. Study context: Donors in the United States, Italy and Spain gave samples during acute or convalescent COVID-19. Nucleic acid was either cDNA or gDNA, and it came from T cells, B-cell-depleted T cells, or PBMCs.

As handled by the study authors: Reference gene primer amplification gave estimated nucleated cell counts. Sequencing used immunoSEQ multiplex PCR; TCRdb keeps in-frame clones, though not all of them. That table furnishes V, J and clone size, whereas the DNA furnished D and trimming. In the table there are about 98,000 clones, about 87% of which are singletons. This clone was seen a few times. The V gene's germline CDR1 is WNHNN and CDR2 SYGVQD (reference sequence). The CDR3 length is 14 residues. V shed 2 bases and J 6 bases; nucleotides not matched to a gene: 3. Sequenced input: peripheral blood. The receptor comes from a man in his forties or fifties with active or convalescent COVID-19. The chain recombines TRBV10-1 with TRBJ2-2, with 7 bases identical to TRBD1. CDR3 region: CASSETTGAGELFF. The DNA of the CDR3 is TGCGCCAGCAGTGAGACAACAGGGGCCGGGGAGCTGTTTTTT.